The entry that follows covers one T cell receptor (beta chain) sequence. Autoimmune disease history or systemic immunosuppression meant exclusion. On cycle 4 day 1 and cycle 7 day 1, as well as at baseline, blood was sampled. Germline values: CDR1 MRHNA, CDR2 SNTAGT. The CDR3 runs to 14 residues. With 4 bases removed from V and 3 bases from J, the gap between germline ends came to 9 bases. The data were taken from a study of OX40 agonist ivuxolimab in advanced cancers. Using immunoSEQ multiplex PCR, the repertoire was profiled, and TCRdb retains in-frame clones only, with some absent. This table has 60,000 to 80,000 clones, 75% to 90% appearing once.

The clonotype was recovered from an adult with an advanced solid tumor such as melanoma, head and neck, liver or kidney cancer. The V and J genes are TRBV6-4 and TRBJ2-2, with D perhaps matching TRBD1 or TRBD2 (5 bases each). The sequenced sample was CD4+ or CD8+ T cells sorted from blood, obtained in a trial of the OX40 agonist ivuxolimab. The CDR3, as DNA: TGTGCCAGCAGTGTAAGAGGGGACACCGGGGAGCTGTTTTTT. Translated, it gives CASSVRGDTGELFF.